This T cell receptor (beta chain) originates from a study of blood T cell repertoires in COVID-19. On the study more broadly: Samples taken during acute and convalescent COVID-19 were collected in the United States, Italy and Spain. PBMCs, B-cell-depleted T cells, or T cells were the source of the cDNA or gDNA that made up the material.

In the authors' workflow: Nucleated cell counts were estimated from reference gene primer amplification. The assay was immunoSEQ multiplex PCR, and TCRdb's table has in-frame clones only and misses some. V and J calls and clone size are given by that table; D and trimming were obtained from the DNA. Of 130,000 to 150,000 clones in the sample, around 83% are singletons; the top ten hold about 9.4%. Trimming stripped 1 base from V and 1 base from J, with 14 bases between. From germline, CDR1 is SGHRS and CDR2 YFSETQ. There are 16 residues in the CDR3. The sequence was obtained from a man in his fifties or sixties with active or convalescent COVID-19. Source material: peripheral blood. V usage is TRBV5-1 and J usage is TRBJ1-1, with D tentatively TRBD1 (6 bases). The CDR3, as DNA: TGCGCCAGCAGCTTGCATGGCCCGACAGGGAACACTGAAGCTTTCTTT. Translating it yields CASSLHGPTGNTEAFF.